The sequence of this T cell receptor beta chain was determined in a study of blood T cell repertoires in COVID-19. Produced via immunoSEQ multiplex PCR; TCRdb's table is partial and in-frame only. The data show around 51,000 clones, 90% seen once. Unmatched junction bases numbered 8, after V lost 1 base and J lost 7 bases. The V gene's germline CDR1 is SGHTA and CDR2 FQGNSA. CDR3 length: 15 amino acids. This chain links TRBV7-2 with TRBJ2-7, with 9 bases lining up with TRBD1. The specimen was peripheral blood. The clonotype was recovered from a man aged 70-80 years with acute or convalescent COVID-19. The CDR3 DNA sequence: TGTGCCAGCAGCTTAGGACTACAGGGGGCGGGGGAGCAGTACTTC. The encoded protein is CASSLGLQGAGEQYF.